Sequencing of this T cell receptor (beta chain) was carried out in a study of long-term antiretroviral therapy in people with HIV (dated by TCRdb to 2021 to 2024). Describing the broader study: The earliest samples were collected about a decade before the 2015 WHO recommendation for immediate ART, when ART was typically delayed until CD4 counts fell. Among the 30 to 35 participants with HIV, about a dozen were female. A retrospective serial study tested whether ART initiation and durable HIV suppression were associated with changes in peripheral blood TRB repertoire composition and diversity. No cross-contamination during QIAcube processing turned up in test extractions that ran a monoclonal T-cell line alongside around 34 polyclonal samples. The cohort contributed about 180 cryopreserved PBMC samples from 30 to 35 adults with confirmed HIV infection, collected serially over a mean of 6 years (range 1-12).

Sequencing of the TRB variable region was done with the immunoSEQ hsTCRB v3.0 assay at survey level resolution. The target sequencing depth for TRB was roughly 40,000-55,000 T-cell genomes per sample. An Illumina MiSeq with a v3 150-cycle kit was used to sequence the pooled TRB libraries. Under the source paper's analysis protocol: Repertoire analysis was run in R within a reproducible Nextflow workflow that covered QC, data transformation and analysis. Custom analyses were implemented in LymphoSeq2, an R package for AIRR-Seq data exploration. After excluding a handful of samples that yielded fewer than 5000 total TRB sequences, 150 to 200 HIV repertoires remained for analysis. Among the 200 or so HIV repertoires that were kept, around 60 were collected before ART initiation and more than 120 were collected after ART initiation. Repertoires were downsampled to 5000 TRB nucleotide sequences, and summary statistics were averaged over 100 downsampling iterations. TRB sequences were retained for analysis only if CDR3 regions of at least seven amino acids were present. Two measures captured diversity: a Shannon entropy-derived clonality score and the Gini coefficient. In the repertoire networks, any two of the top 5000 CDR3 amino acid sequences were linked whenever the two sequences differed by an edit distance of one. For TRB CDR3 amino acid sequences, GLIPH2 was used to predict antigen specificity groups and MHC restriction. To flag known associations with CMV, EBV, HIV or tissue antigens, CDR3 amino acid sequences were compared against VDJdb and McPAS-TCR. Pre-ART, post-ART and control groups were compared with Wilcoxon signed-rank tests and Holm-Bonferroni correction. TCRdb retrieved this table from immuneACCESS and kept in-frame rearrangements only. Not all clones are present; in checked studies, unresolved V genes account for under half, and no reason is known for the remainder. V and J calls and clone size come straight from that table; D and trimming were deduced from the DNA. For this sample the table gives 25,000 to 35,000 clones, of which approximately 96% were detected only once. The ten top clones hold 2% to 3% of the sample.

The CDR3, from cysteine to phenylalanine, totals 15 residues. The entry retains the CDR3 DNA only, 45 bases that are in frame from base 1. The germline V gene (reference sequence) supplies CDR1 SEHNR and CDR2 FQNEAQ. The junction shows trimming of 5 bases on V and 2 bases on J, and the gene matches do not reach 9 bases of it. Inclusion was restricted to participants for whom at least one PBMC sample before ART initiation and at least two post-ART samples were available. Every participant with HIV received treatment in the United States of America. Before DNA extraction, cryopreserved samples of roughly 1-11 million PBMC were thawed and then washed. At the time of the earliest PBMC sample, participants with HIV were aged between about 20 and 54 years. Per participant, PBMC samples came from 1-4 timepoints prior to ART initiation and 2-8 timepoints following ART initiation, for a median of 7 samples. For every participant, serial HIV viral load, CD4+ T-cell count, ART history and demographic data were obtained. A Qiagen kit on a QIAcube was used to extract genomic DNA from unsorted PBMC, with samples processed in batches of 12.

Findings and caveats that apply to the study as a whole: Owing to limited PBMC availability, only the TCR beta chain was sequenced, without alpha chain pairing. The repertoire was dominated across all time points by expanded TRB clones identified before ART initiation, although this dominance was seen to fluctuate and to decrease in many PLHIV after ART. Because pre-ART samples had limited cell numbers, unsorted PBMC were profiled rather than sorted CD4+ and CD8+ T cells. ART initiation was associated with a significant increase in TRB diversity, but diversity stayed significantly below transplant donor controls even after long-term ART. The samples span the years 2004 to 2017, and the ART regimens used may be less effective than current regimens. Inferences about post-ART repertoire changes are limited because no data were available on ART adherence, viral resistance or therapy changes. HIV repertoires had narrower CDR3 length ranges than controls, and the network structure suggested an antigen-experienced repertoire that shifted only slightly toward naive after ART.

For this clone: It lacks a known antigen. No much larger clone exists at a distance of one base, and base qualities are not known.

Sequences were derived from unsorted PBMCs, sampled 6.6 years after starting antiretroviral therapy. The chain joins TRBV7-9 to TRBJ2-7, and 7 junctional nucleotides match TRBD1. The sequence was obtained from a man aged 30 to 45 with HIV. The base sequence is TGTGCCAGCAGCGTTGTGGACAGGAACGCCTACGAGCAGTACTTC. This sequence encodes CASSVVDRNAYEQYF. This CDR3, with the reference TRBV7-9 and TRBJ2-7 proteins standing in past its ends, gives the full variable domain DTGVSQNPRHKITKRGQNVTFRCDPISEHNRLYWYRQTLGQGPEFLTYFQNEAQLEKSRLLSDRFSAERPKGSFSTLEIQRTEQGDSAMYLCASSVVDRNAYEQYFGPGTRLTVT.